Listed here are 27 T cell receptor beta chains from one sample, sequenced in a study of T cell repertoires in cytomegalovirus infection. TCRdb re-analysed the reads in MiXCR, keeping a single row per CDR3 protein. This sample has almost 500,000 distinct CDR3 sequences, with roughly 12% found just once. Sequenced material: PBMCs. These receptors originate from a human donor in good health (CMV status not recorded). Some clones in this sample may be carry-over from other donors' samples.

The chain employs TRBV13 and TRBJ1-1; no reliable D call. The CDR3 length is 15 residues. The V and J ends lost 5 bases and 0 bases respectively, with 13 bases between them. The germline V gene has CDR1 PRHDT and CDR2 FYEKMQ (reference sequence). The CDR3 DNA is TGTGCCAGCAGCCCCCTAAGAGGACTGAACACTGAAGCTTTCTTT. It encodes CASSPLRGLNTEAFF. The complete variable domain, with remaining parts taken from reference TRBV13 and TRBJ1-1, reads AAGVIQSPRHLIKEKRETATLKCYPIPRHDTVYWYQQGPGQDPQFLISFYEKMQSDKGSIPDRFSAQQFSDYHSELNMSSLELGDSALYFCASSPLRGLNTEAFFGQGTRLTVV.

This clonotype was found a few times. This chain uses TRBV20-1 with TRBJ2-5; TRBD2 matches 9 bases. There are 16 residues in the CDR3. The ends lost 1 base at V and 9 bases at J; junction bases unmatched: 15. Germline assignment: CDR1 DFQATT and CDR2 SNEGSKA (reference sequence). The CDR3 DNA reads TGCAGTGCTAGAGTCCTCGGGGCGGGGGGGGGAGGGGCCCAGTACTTC. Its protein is CSARVLGAGGGGAQYF.

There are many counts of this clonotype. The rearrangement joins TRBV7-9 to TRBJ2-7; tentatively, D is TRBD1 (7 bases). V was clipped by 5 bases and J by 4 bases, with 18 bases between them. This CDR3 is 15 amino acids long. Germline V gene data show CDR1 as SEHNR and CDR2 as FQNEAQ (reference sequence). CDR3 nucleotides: TGTGCCAGCAGCCAGGGGGGCGGGACAGAGTACGAGCAGTACTTC. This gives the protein CASSQGGGTEYEQYF.

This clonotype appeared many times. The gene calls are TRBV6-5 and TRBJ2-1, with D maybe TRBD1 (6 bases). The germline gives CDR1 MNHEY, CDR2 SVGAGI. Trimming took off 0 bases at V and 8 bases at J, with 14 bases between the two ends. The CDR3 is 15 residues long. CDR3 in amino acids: CASSYSRPGDDEQFF. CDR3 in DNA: TGTGCCAGCAGTTACTCGAGACCAGGGGACGATGAGCAGTTCTTC.

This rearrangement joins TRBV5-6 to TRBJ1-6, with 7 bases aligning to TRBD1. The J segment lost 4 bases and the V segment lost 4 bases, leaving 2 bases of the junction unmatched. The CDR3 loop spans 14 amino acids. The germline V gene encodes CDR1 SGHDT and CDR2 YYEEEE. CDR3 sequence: CASSTTGYNSPLHF. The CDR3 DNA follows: TGTGCCAGCAGCACGACAGGGTATAATTCACCCCTCCACTTT.

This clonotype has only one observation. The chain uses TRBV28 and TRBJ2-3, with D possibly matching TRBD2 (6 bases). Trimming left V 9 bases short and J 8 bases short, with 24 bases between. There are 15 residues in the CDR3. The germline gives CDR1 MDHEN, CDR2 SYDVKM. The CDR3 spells CASILRAGRTGTQYF. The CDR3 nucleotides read TGTGCCAGTATTTTACGGGCAGGGAGGACGGGTACGCAGTATTTT.

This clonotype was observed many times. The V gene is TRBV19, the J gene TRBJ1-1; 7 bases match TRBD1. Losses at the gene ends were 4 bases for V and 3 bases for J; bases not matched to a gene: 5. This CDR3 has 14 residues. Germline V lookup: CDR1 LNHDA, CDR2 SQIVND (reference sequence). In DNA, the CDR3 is TGTGCCAGTAGTACAGACAGGGTTGACACTGAAGCTTTCTTT. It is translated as CASSTDRVDTEAFF.

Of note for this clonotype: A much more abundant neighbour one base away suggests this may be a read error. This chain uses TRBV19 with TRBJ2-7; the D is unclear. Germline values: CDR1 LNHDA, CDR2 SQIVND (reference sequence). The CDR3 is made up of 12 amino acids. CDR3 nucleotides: TGTGCCTGTAGCAACTCTAGGTTCCGGCAGTACTTC. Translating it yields CACSNSRFRQYF. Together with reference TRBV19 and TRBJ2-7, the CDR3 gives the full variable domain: DGGITQSPKYLFRKEGQNVTLSCEQNLNHDAMYWYRQDPGQGLRLIYYSQIVNDFQKGDIAEGYSVSREKKESFPLTVTSAQKNPTAFYLCACSNSRFRQYFGPGTRLTVT.

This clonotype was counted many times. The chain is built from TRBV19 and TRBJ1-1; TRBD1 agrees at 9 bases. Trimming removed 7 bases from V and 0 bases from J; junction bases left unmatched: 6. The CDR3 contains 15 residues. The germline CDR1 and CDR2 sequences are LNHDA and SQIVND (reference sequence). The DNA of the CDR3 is TGTGCCAGTACTCGCCGGGACAGGGTGAACACTGAAGCTTTCTTT. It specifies CASTRRDRVNTEAFF.

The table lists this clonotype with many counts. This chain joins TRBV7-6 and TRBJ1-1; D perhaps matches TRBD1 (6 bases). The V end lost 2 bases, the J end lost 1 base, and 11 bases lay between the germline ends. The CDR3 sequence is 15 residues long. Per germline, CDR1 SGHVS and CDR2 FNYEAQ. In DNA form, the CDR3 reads TGTGCCAGCAGCTTAAGGGGCAGGGGGAACACTGAAGCTTTCTTT. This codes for CASSLRGRGNTEAFF.

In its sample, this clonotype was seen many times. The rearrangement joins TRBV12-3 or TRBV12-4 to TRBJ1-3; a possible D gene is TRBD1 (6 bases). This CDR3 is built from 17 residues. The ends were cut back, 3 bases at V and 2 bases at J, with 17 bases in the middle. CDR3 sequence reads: CASSFGGREGTGNTIYF. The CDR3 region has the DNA TGTGCCAGCAGTTTCGGGGGCCGAGAGGGGACTGGAAACACCATATATTTT.

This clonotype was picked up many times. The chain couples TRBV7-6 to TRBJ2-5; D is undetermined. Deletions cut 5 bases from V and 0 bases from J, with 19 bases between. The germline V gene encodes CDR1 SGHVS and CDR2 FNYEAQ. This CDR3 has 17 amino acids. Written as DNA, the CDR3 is TGTGCCAGCAGCCGATTAGGTGCAGGCCAGTACCAAGAGACCCAGTACTTC. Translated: CASSRLGAGQYQETQYF.

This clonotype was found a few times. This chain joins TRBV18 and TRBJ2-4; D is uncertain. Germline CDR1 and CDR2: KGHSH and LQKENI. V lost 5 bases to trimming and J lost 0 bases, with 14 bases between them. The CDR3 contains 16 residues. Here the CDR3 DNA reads TGTGCCAGCTCATCCGGCTATTCACTAGCCAAAAACATTCAGTACTTC. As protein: CASSSGYSLAKNIQYF. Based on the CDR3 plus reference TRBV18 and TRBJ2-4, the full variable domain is NAGVMQNPRHLVRRRGQEARLRCSPMKGHSHVYWYRQLPEEGLKFMVYLQKENIIDESGMPKERFSAEFPKEGPSILRIQQVVRGDSAAYFCASSSGYSLAKNIQYFGAGTRLSVL.

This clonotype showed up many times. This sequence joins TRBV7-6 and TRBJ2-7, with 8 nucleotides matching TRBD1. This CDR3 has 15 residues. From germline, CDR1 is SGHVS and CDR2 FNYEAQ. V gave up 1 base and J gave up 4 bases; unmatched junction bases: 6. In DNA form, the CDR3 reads TGTGCCAGCAGCTTAGGAGCAGGGGGCACGTACGAGCAGTACTTC. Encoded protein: CASSLGAGGTYEQYF.

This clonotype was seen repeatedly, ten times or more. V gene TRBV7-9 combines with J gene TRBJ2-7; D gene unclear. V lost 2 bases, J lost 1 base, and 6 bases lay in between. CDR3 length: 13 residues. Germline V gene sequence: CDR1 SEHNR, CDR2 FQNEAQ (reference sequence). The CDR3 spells CASSLLTSYEQYF. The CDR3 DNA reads TGTGCCAGCAGCTTATTGACTTCCTACGAGCAGTACTTC.

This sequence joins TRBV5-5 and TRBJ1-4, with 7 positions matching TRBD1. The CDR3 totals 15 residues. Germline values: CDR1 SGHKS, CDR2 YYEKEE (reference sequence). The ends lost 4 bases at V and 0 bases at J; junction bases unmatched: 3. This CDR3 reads CASSPRGATNEKLFF. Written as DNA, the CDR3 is TGTGCCAGCAGCCCCAGGGGGGCAACTAATGAAAAACTGTTTTTT.

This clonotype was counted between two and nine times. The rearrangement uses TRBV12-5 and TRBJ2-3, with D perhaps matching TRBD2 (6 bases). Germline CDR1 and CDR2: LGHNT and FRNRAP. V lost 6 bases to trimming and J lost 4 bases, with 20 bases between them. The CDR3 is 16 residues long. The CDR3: CASGPGWGVGADTQYF. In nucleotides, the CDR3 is TGTGCTAGTGGACCCGGTTGGGGGGTTGGCGCAGATACGCAGTATTTT.

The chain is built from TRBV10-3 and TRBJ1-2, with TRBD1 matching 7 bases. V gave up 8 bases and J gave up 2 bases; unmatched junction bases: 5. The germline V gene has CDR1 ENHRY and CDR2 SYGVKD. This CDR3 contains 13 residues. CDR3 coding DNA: TGTGCCATCGCGGGCAGGGGGAACTATGGCTACACCTTC. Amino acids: CAIAGRGNYGYTF.

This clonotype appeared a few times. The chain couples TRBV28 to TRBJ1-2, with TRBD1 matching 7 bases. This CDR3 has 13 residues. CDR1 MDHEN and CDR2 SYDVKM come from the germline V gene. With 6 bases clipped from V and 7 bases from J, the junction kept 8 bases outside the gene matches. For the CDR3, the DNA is TGTGCCAGCAGAATACAGGGGTTTAGTGGCTACACCTTC. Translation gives CASRIQGFSGYTF.

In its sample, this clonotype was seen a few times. CDR3 bases: TGTGCCTGGACCCGGACTAACTCTATCGAAGAGACCCAGTACTTC. Translation: CAWTRTNSIEETQYF. The chain combines TRBV30 with TRBJ2-5, with a tentative D call TRBD2 (6 bases). Germline V gene sequence: CDR1 GTSNPN, CDR2 SVGIG (reference sequence). The CDR3 is 15 amino acids. The V and J ends lost 4 bases and 3 bases respectively, with 18 bases between them.

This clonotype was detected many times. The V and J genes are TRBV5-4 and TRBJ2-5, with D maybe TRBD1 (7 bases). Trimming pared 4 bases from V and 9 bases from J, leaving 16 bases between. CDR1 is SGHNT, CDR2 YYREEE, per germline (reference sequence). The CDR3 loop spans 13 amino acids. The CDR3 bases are TGTGCCAGCAGCCGCGCAGGGGGGAAGTCCCAGTACTTC. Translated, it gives CASSRAGGKSQYF.

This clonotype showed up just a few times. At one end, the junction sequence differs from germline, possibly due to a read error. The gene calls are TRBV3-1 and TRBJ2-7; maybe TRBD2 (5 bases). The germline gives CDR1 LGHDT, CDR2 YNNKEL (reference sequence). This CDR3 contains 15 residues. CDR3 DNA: TGTGCCAGCAGCCACTGGACTTCCCGGGCCCAGAGTTTCTTCTTC. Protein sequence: CASSHWTSRAQSFFF.

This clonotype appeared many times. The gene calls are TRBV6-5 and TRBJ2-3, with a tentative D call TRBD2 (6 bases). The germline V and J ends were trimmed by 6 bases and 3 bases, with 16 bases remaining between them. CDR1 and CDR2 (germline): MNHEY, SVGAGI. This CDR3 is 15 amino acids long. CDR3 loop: CASRAGLARTDTQYF. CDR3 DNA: TGTGCCAGCAGGGCGGGGCTAGCGCGGACAGATACGCAGTATTTT.

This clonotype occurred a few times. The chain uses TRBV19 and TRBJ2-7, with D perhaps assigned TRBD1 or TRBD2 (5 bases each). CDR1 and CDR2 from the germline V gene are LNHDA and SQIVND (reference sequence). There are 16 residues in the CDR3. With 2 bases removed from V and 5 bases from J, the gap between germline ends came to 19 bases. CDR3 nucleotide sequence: TGTGCCAGTAGTATAACCCCGGGACGGCAAAACCACGAGCAGTACTTC. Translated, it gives CASSITPGRQNHEQYF.

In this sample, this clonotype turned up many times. The CDR3 is CASSQFHGTYGNTIYF. CDR3 DNA sequence: TGCGCCAGCAGCCAATTTCACGGGACCTATGGAAACACCATATATTTT. V is TRBV4-1 and J is TRBJ1-3; possibly TRBD1 for D (5 bases). Between the trimmed V and J ends, which lost 2 bases and 3 bases, there was a span of 14 bases. The germline V gene encodes CDR1 MGHRA and CDR2 YSYEKL. The CDR3 contains 16 residues.

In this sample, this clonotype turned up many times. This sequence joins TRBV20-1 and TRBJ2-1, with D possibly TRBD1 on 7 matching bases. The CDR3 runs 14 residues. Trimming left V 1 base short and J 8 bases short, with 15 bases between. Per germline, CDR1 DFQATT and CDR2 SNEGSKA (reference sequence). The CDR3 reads CSARVQGGPDEQFF. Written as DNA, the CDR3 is TGCAGTGCTAGAGTTCAGGGGGGTCCGGATGAGCAGTTCTTC.

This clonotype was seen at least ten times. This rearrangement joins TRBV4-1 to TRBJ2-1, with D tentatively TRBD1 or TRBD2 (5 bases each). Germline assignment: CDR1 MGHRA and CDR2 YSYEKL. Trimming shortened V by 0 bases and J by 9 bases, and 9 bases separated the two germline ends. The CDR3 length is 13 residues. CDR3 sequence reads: CASSQDPGGEQFF. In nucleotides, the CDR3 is TGCGCCAGCAGCCAAGATCCTGGGGGTGAGCAGTTCTTC.